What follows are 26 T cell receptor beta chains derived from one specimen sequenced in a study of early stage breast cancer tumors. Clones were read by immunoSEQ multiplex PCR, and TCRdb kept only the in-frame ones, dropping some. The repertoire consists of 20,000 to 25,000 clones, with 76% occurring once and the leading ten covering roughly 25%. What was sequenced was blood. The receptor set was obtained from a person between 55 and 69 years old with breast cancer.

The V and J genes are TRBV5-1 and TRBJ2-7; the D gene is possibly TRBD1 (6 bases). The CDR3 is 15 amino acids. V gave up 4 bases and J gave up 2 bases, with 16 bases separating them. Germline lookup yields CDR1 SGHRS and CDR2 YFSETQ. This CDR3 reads CASSPGASSTYEQYF. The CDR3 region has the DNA TGCGCCAGCAGCCCAGGGGCAAGCAGCACCTACGAGCAGTACTTC.

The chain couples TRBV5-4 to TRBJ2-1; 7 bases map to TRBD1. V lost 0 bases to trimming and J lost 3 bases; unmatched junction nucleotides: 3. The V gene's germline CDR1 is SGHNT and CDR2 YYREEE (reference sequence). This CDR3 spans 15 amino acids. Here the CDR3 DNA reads TGTGCCAGCAGCTTGGGGGACAGAGACTACAATGAGCAGTTCTTC. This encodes CASSLGDRDYNEQFF.

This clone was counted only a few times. The CDR3 reads CASSVEGTGGYEQYF. CDR3 coding DNA: TGTGCCAGCAGCGTAGAAGGGACAGGGGGCTACGAGCAGTACTTC. V gene TRBV9 combines with J gene TRBJ2-7; 11 nucleotides align to TRBD1. The V gene's germline CDR1 is SGDLS and CDR2 YYNGEE. J gave up 3 bases and V 0 bases, and 2 bases lay outside the gene matches. This CDR3 has 15 residues.

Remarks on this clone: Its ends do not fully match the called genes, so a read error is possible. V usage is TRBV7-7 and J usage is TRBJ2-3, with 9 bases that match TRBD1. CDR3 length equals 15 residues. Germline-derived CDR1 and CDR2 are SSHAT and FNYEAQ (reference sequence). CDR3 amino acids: CASSSGQGSSYTQYF. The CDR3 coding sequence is TGTGCTAGCAGCTCCGGACAGGGGTCTTCTTATACGCAGTATTTT.

The CDR3 nucleotides read TGTGCCTGGAGTGTACGTGGCGGGGACTACAATGAGCAGTTCTTC. It encodes CAWSVRGGDYNEQFF. The rearrangement links TRBV30 to TRBJ2-1; perhaps TRBD2 as D (6 bases). The CDR3 is made up of 15 amino acids. V was cut by 0 bases and J by 3 bases, with 12 bases left in between. Germline CDR1 GTSNPN, CDR2 SVGIG (reference sequence).

The CDR3 DNA reads as TGTGCCAGCAGCTTAGTTGCGCGAGCGAACACCGGGGAGCTGTTTTTT. Translating it yields CASSLVARANTGELFF. The V gene is TRBV7-8, the J gene TRBJ2-2; D call uncertain. Germline loops: CDR1 SGHVS, CDR2 FQNEAQ. Trimming removed 1 base at V and 0 bases at J, with 9 bases between. CDR3 length: 16 residues.

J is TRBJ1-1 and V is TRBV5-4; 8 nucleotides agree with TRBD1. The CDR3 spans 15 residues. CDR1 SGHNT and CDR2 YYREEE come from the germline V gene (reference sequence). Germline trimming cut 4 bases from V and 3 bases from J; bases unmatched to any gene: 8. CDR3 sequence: CASSRGQEGHTEAFF. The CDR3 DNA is TGTGCCAGCAGCAGGGGACAGGAGGGCCACACTGAAGCTTTCTTT.

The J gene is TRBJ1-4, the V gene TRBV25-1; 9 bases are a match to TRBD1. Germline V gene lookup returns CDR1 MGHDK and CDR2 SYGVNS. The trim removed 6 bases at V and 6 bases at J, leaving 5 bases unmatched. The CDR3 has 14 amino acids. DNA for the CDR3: TGTGCCAGCAGCCGACAGGGGGATCATGAAAAACTGTTTTTT. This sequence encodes CASSRQGDHEKLFF. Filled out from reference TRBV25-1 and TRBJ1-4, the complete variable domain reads EADIYQTPRYLVIGTGKKITLECSQTMGHDKMYWYQQDPGMELHLIHYSYGVNSTEKGDLSSESTVSRIRTEHFPLTLESARPSHTSQYLCASSRQGDHEKLFFGSGTQLSVL.

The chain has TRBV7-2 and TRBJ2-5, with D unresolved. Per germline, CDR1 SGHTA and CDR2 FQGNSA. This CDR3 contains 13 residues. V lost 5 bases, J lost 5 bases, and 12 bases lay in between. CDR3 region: CASSPLPTETQYF. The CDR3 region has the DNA TGTGCCAGCAGCCCATTACCTACGGAGACCCAGTACTTC.

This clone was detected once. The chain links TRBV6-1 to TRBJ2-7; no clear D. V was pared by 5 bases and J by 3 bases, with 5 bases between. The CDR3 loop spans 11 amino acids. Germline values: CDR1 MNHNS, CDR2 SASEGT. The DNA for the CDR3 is TGTGCCAGCAGTTCGAACTACGAGCAGTACTTC. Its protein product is CASSSNYEQYF.

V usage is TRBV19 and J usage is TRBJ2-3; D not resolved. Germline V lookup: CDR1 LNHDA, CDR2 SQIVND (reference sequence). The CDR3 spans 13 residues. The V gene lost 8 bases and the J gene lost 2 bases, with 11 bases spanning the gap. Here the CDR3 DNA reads TGTGCCAGTGGAGCTGTCAACACAGATACGCAGTATTTT. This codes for CASGAVNTDTQYF. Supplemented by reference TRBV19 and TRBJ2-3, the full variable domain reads DGGITQSPKYLFRKEGQNVTLSCEQNLNHDAMYWYRQDPGQGLRLIYYSQIVNDFQKGDIAEGYSVSREKKESFPLTVTSAQKNPTAFYLCASGAVNTDTQYFGPGTRLTVL.

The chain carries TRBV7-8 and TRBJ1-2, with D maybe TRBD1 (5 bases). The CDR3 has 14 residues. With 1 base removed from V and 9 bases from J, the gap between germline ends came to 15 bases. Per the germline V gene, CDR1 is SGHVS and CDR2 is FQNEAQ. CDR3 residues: CASSLGRLGDSYTF. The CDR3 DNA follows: TGTGCCAGCAGCTTAGGCCGGTTAGGGGATAGCTACACCTTC.

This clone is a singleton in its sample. CDR3 nucleotides: TGTGCCTCCCAAGGGGGGGGGAGGGCCGGGGAGACCCAGTACTTC. Its protein product is CASQGGGRAGETQYF. This chain connects TRBV5-4 to TRBJ2-5; TRBD2 is a possible D gene (7 bases). Germline lookup yields CDR1 SGHNT and CDR2 YYREEE (reference sequence). V was trimmed by 10 bases and J by 5 bases, leaving 24 bases between them. CDR3 size: 15 residues.

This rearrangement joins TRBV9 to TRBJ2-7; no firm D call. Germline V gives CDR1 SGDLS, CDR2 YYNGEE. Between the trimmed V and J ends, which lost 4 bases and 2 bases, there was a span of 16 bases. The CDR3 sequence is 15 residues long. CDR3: CASSPPKGWTYEQYF. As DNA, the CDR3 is TGTGCCAGCAGCCCCCCAAAAGGGTGGACCTACGAGCAGTACTTC.

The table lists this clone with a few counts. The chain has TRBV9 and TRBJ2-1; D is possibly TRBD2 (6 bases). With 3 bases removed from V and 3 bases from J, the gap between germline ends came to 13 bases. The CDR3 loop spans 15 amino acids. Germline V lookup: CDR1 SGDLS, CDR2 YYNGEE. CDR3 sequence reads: CASSAAGNDYNEQFF. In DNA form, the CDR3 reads TGTGCCAGCAGCGCCGCGGGAAACGACTACAATGAGCAGTTCTTC.

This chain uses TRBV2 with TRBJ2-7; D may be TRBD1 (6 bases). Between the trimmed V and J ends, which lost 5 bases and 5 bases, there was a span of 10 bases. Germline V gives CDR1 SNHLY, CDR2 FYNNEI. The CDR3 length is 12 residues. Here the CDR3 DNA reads TGTGCCAGCAGTCCTCAGGGGCACGAGCAGTACTTC. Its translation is CASSPQGHEQYF.

CDR3 protein: CASGTPGLRYEQYF. CDR3 DNA: TGTGCTAGTGGCACCCCGGGACTCCGCTACGAGCAGTACTTC. V usage is TRBV12-5 and J usage is TRBJ2-7, with a possible D match to TRBD2 (6 bases). CDR3 length: 14 residues. Germline CDR1 reads LGHNT; CDR2 reads FRNRAP. Trimming cost V 6 bases and J 3 bases, with 15 bases left between them.

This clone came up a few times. The CDR3 is CAISWTSYEQYF. The CDR3 DNA reads as TGTGCCATCAGTTGGACTAGCTACGAGCAGTACTTC. The chain recombines TRBV10-3 with TRBJ2-7; 7 nucleotides align to TRBD2. Trimming cost V 5 bases and J 3 bases; bases outside gene matches: 1. Germline assignment: CDR1 ENHRY and CDR2 SYGVKD. The CDR3 contains 12 residues.

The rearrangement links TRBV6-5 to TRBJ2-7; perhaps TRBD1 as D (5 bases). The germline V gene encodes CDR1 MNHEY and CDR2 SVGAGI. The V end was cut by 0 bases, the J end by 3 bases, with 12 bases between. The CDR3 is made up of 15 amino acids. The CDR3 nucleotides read TGTGCCAGCAGTTACTCTTCCAGGGCGGACTACGAGCAGTACTTC. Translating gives CASSYSSRADYEQYF.

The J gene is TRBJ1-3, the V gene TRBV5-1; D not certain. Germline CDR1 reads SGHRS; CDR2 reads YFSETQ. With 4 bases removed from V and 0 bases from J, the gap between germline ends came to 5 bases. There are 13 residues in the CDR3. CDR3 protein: CASSQNSGNTIYF. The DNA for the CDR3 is TGCGCCAGCAGCCAAAACTCTGGAAACACCATATATTTT.

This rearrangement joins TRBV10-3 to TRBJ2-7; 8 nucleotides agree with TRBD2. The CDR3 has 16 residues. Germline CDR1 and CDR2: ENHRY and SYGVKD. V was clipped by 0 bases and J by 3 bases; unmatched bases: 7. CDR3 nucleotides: TGTGCCATCAGTGAGTCAGTACTAGCGGACAACTACGAGCAGTACTTC. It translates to CAISESVLADNYEQYF.

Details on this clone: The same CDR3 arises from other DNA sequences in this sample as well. The CDR3 DNA is TGCGCCAGCAGCGGTCAGGGCCAAGAGACCCAGTACTTC. Amino acids: CASSGQGQETQYF. The chain recombines TRBV5-1 with TRBJ2-5; weak D call: TRBD1 (5 bases). Germline lookup yields CDR1 SGHRS and CDR2 YFSETQ. V was shortened by 4 bases and J by 1 base, with 8 bases between the two germline ends. CDR3 length equals 13 residues. Full variable domain (remainder filled in from reference TRBV5-1 and TRBJ2-5): KAGVTQTPRYLIKTRGQQVTLSCSPISGHRSVSWYQQTPGQGLQFLFEYFSETQRNKGNFPGRFSGRQFSNSRSEMNVSTLELGDSALYLCASSGQGQETQYFGPGTRLLVL.

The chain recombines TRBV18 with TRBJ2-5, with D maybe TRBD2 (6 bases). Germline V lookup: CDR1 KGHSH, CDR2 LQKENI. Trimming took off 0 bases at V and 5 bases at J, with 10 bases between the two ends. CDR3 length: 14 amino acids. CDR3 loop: CASSPPPGGETQYF. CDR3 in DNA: TGTGCCAGCTCACCACCCCCCGGAGGGGAGACCCAGTACTTC.

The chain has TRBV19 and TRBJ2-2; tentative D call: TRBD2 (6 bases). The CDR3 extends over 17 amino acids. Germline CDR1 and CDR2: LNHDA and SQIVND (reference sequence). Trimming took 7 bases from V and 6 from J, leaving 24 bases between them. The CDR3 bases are TGTGCCAGTACCCCCCTGGCGGGAAAACCGAAGGCCGGGGAGCTGTTTTTT. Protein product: CASTPLAGKPKAGELFF.

The CDR3 sequence is CASSLVGAYGYTF. The CDR3 nucleotides are TGCGCCAGCAGCTTGGTGGGGGCCTATGGCTACACCTTC. The genes are TRBV5-1 and TRBJ1-2, with D possibly being TRBD1 (6 bases). From germline, CDR1 is SGHRS and CDR2 YFSETQ. The CDR3 is made up of 13 amino acids. V gave up 0 bases and J gave up 4 bases, with 7 bases separating them.

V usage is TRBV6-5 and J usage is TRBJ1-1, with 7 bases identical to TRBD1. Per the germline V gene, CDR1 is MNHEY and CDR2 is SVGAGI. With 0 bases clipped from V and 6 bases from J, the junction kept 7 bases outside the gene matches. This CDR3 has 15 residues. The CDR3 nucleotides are TGTGCCAGCAGTTACTCGAGACAGGGTAAGCCTGAAGCTTTCTTT. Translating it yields CASSYSRQGKPEAFF.